These 3 T cell receptor beta chains share one sample of origin, sequenced in a study of blood T cell repertoires in COVID-19 (dated by TCRdb to between 2020 and 2021). Libraries came from the immunoSEQ multiplex PCR assay. TCRdb stores this immuneACCESS table with in-frame sequences only. Part of the clones is absent; in the studies checked, under half of the shortfall reflects unresolved V genes, and no reason is known for the rest. The sample table holds some 37,000 clones, of which over 70% were seen once. Of the sample, approximately 30% is held by the ten largest clones. Sequencing was done on a sample of peripheral blood. The receptors originated from a man older than 75 with active or convalescent COVID-19.

There are many counts of this clone. The chain links TRBV7-2 to TRBJ1-1; D is unresolved. V was clipped by 2 bases and J by 2 bases, with 9 bases between them. This CDR3 has 14 residues. CDR1 SGHTA and CDR2 FQGNSA come from the germline V gene. The CDR3 DNA is TGTGCCAGCAGCTTAAGCTTGTCCAACACTGAAGCTTTCTTT. Amino acids: CASSLSLSNTEAFF.

The rearrangement links TRBV7-6 to TRBJ2-1, with TRBD2 as a possible D gene (6 bases). CDR3 length: 17 residues. V lost 4 bases and J 0 bases, leaving 16 bases between the germline ends. Germline CDR1 is SGHVS and CDR2 is FNYEAQ. In DNA, the CDR3 is TGTGCCAGCAGCTGGGGGGTGGCGACTAGCTCCTACAATGAGCAGTTCTTC. Translating it yields CASSWGVATSSYNEQFF.

The chain carries TRBV4-3 and TRBJ1-2; no definite D call. V dropped 3 bases and J dropped 7 bases, with 15 bases sitting between them. Germline V lookup: CDR1 LGHNA, CDR2 YSLEER. The length of the CDR3 is 14 residues. The CDR3 reads CASSQYEESGGYTF. The CDR3 nucleotides are TGCGCCAGCAGCCAGTACGAGGAGTCCGGTGGCTACACCTTC.